This entry lists 30 T cell receptor beta chains sequenced from one sample in a study of T cells in Graves' hyperthyroidism and ophthalmopathy. Regions amplified from RNA transcripts were the TCR beta CDR3 regions. First-round RT-PCR with HTBI primers amplified the TCR CDR3 region. TCRdb analysed the multiplex PCR reads with MiXCR anew, one entry per CDR3 protein. Of hundreds of thousands of distinct CDR3 sequences in the sample, about 14% are singletons; the top ten hold 12%. Source material: blood. These receptors were taken from a woman aged 45-59 years with Graves' ophthalmopathy.

This clonotype came up many times. The chain combines TRBV27 with TRBJ2-1; 12 bases agree with TRBD2. Trimming cost V 3 bases and J 4 bases; bases outside gene matches: 1. Germline values: CDR1 MNHEY, CDR2 SMNVEV (reference sequence). This CDR3 spans 15 amino acids. The CDR3 sequence: CASSFGLAGYNEQFF. The CDR3 DNA sequence: TGTGCCAGCAGTTTCGGACTAGCGGGATACAATGAGCAGTTCTTC.

This chain uses TRBV7-9 with TRBJ2-5, with a possible D match to TRBD2 (5 bases). The V end lost 5 bases, the J end lost 5 bases, and 15 bases lay between the germline ends. Germline V gene lookup returns CDR1 SEHNR and CDR2 FQNEAQ (reference sequence). CDR3 length: 14 amino acids. The CDR3 here is CASSKRTQQETQYF. As DNA, the CDR3 is TGTGCCAGCAGCAAGCGGACTCAGCAGGAGACCCAGTACTTC.

The chain uses TRBV6-2 or TRBV6-3 and TRBJ2-7; 9 bases line up with TRBD2. From germline, CDR1 is MNHEY and CDR2 SVGEGT. V lost 2 bases, J lost 3 bases, and 14 bases stayed unmatched. The CDR3 runs 18 residues. CDR3 residues: CASSYDISGSGEFYEQYF. CDR3 in DNA: TGTGCCAGCAGTTACGATATTAGCGGGAGCGGAGAATTCTACGAGCAGTACTTC.

The gene calls are TRBV19 and TRBJ1-1, with TRBD1 matching 8 bases. CDR3 length: 12 residues. Trimming removed 3 bases from V and 8 bases from J; junction bases left unmatched: 2. Looked up from germline, CDR1 is LNHDA and CDR2 is SQIVND (reference sequence). The CDR3 coding sequence is TGTGCCAGTAGTATGACAGGGGAGGAAGCTTTCTTT. This codes for CASSMTGEEAFF.

There are a few counts of this clonotype. The chain joins TRBV14 to TRBJ2-2; tentatively, D is TRBD1 (7 bases). V was trimmed by 5 bases and J by 5 bases, leaving 24 bases between them. The CDR3 totals 18 residues. CDR1 and CDR2 from the germline V gene are SGHDN and FVKESK. DNA of the CDR3: TGTGCCAGCAGCACAGCCCCTGGGGCAGGGGGACTTACCGGGGAGCTGTTTTTT. Its protein product is CASSTAPGAGGLTGELFF.

J is TRBJ1-2 and V is TRBV6-1; D gene unclear. Between the trimmed V and J ends, which lost 6 bases and 5 bases, there was a span of 10 bases. This CDR3 has 12 residues. The germline CDR1 and CDR2 sequences are MNHNS and SASEGT. The CDR3 region is CASRDAGYGYTF. As DNA, the CDR3 is TGTGCCAGCAGGGACGCGGGGTATGGCTACACCTTC.

This clonotype appeared many times. The chain links TRBV7-3 to TRBJ2-2, with D perhaps TRBD2 (6 bases). Trimming removed 3 bases at V and 2 bases at J, with 10 bases between. This CDR3 spans 15 amino acids. Per the germline V gene, CDR1 is SGHTA and CDR2 is FQGTGA. The DNA for the CDR3 is TGTGCCAGCAGCTTCCACGGGAGTAACACCGGGGAGCTGTTTTTT. Protein: CASSFHGSNTGELFF. Full variable domain (outside the CDR3, taken from reference TRBV7-3 and TRBJ2-2): GAGVSQTPSNKVTEKGKYVELRCDPISGHTALYWYRQSLGQGPEFLIYFQGTGAADDSGLPNDRFFAVRPEGSVSTLKIQRTERGDSAVYLCASSFHGSNTGELFFGEGSRLTVL.

This clonotype has ten or more counts. This CDR3 is CASRDRGHSYEQYF. The CDR3 DNA sequence: TGTGCCAGCCGGGACAGGGGGCACTCCTACGAGCAGTACTTC. The chain is built from TRBV7-2 and TRBJ2-7, with TRBD1 matching over 12 bases. V gave up 8 bases and J gave up 0 bases; unmatched junction bases: 2. The CDR3 covers 14 residues. CDR1 is SGHTA, CDR2 FQGNSA, per germline.

V is TRBV15 and J is TRBJ2-7; D possibly corresponds to TRBD2 (6 bases). The CDR3 is 15 amino acids. Germline CDR1 reads LNHNV; CDR2 reads YYDKDF (reference sequence). V shed 0 bases and J shed 0 bases, with 9 bases lying between them. CDR3 coding DNA: TGTGCCACCAGCAGAGAGGGACTTAGCTCCTACGAGCAGTACTTC. Translation gives CATSREGLSSYEQYF. The complete variable domain, with remaining parts taken from reference TRBV15 and TRBJ2-7, reads DAMVIQNPRYQVTQFGKPVTLSCSQTLNHNVMYWYQQKSSQAPKLLFHYYDKDFNNEADTPDNFQSRRPNTSFCFLDIRSPGLGDTAMYLCATSREGLSSYEQYFGPGTRLTVT.

This clonotype was observed many times. The gene calls are TRBV11-2 and TRBJ2-7, with D hard to call. CDR1 is SGHAT, CDR2 FQNNGV, per germline. Trimming shortened V by 2 bases and J by 1 base, and 9 bases separated the two germline ends. The CDR3 spans 14 residues. DNA for the CDR3: TGTGCCAGCAGCTTAAAGCCGATTTCCTACGAGCAGTACTTC. It specifies CASSLKPISYEQYF.

The chain uses TRBV19 and TRBJ2-7; 9 bases align to TRBD1. This CDR3 spans 14 amino acids. V was clipped by 6 bases and J by 2 bases; unmatched bases: 5. The germline gives CDR1 LNHDA, CDR2 SQIVND (reference sequence). In nucleotides, the CDR3 is TGTGCCAGTAGGCGGGACAGGGCCGCCTACGAGCAGTACTTC. It translates to CASRRDRAAYEQYF.

This clonotype was observed at least ten times. CDR3 loop: CAITKPQETGANVLTF. In DNA form, the CDR3 reads TGTGCCATTACAAAACCACAGGAAACTGGGGCCAACGTCCTGACTTTC. This chain joins TRBV12-3 or TRBV12-4 and TRBJ2-6; possibly TRBD1 for D (5 bases). The CDR3 sequence is 16 residues long. The V end was cut by 10 bases, the J end by 2 bases, with 18 bases between.

The chain employs TRBV7-3 and TRBJ2-1, with 8 bases that match TRBD1. The CDR3 consists of 16 residues. The V segment lost 1 base and the J segment 4 bases; nucleotides outside the gene matches: 6. CDR1 is SGHTA and CDR2 is FQGTGA in the germline V gene. This CDR3 is CASSLIGQGRYNEQFF. The CDR3 DNA is TGTGCCAGCAGCTTAATCGGACAGGGACGATACAATGAGCAGTTCTTC.

This clonotype has a handful of counts. This chain uses TRBV7-2 with TRBJ1-5, with TRBD1 identical over 9 bases. Losses at the gene ends were 5 bases for V and 6 bases for J; bases not matched to a gene: 5. The CDR3 runs to 14 residues. Germline CDR1 SGHTA, CDR2 FQGNSA. CDR3 DNA sequence: TGTGCCAGCAGCCAGGACAGGGGAACTCAGCCCCAGCATTTT. Protein: CASSQDRGTQPQHF.

This clonotype was seen many times. CDR3 in DNA: TGTGCCAGCAGTTACCCGACTAGCGCAATCTACAATGAGCAGTTCTTC. Its translation: CASSYPTSAIYNEQFF. The chain joins TRBV6-2 or TRBV6-3 to TRBJ2-1; 8 bases line up with TRBD2. This CDR3 region has 16 residues. The trim removed 2 bases at V and 3 bases at J, leaving 6 bases unmatched. CDR1 is MNHEY, CDR2 SVGEGT, per germline.

This clonotype occurred many times. The genes are TRBV12-5 and TRBJ2-1, with 7 bases lining up with TRBD1. The V and J ends lost 6 bases and 3 bases, in that order; junction bases with no gene match: 8. The CDR3 is made up of 15 amino acids. CDR1 LGHNT and CDR2 FRNRAP come from the germline V gene. CDR3 protein: CASGGRDRIYNEQFF. The CDR3 DNA sequence: TGTGCTAGTGGGGGCCGGGACAGAATCTACAATGAGCAGTTCTTC.

As DNA, the CDR3 is TGTGCTAGTGGTTTGGGGGTTGGGGAGACCCAGTACTTC. It encodes CASGLGVGETQYF. The J gene is TRBJ2-5, the V gene TRBV12-5; no firm D call. V was pared by 1 base and J by 5 bases, with 8 bases between. The CDR3 totals 13 residues. CDR1 and CDR2 from the germline V gene are LGHNT and FRNRAP.

This clonotype was recorded at least ten times. The CDR3 DNA follows: TGTGCCAGCAGTGTGGGACAAATCAATGAGCAGTTCTTC. Translating gives CASSVGQINEQFF. V and J are TRBV2 and TRBJ2-1, with D perhaps matching TRBD1 (6 bases). Per the germline V gene, CDR1 is SNHLY and CDR2 is FYNNEI. The CDR3 loop spans 13 amino acids. V dropped 4 bases and J dropped 6 bases, with 10 bases sitting between them.

Of note for this clonotype: This clone may be a read error of a much larger clone one base away. The genes are TRBV7-2 and TRBJ1-1, with a weak D call TRBD1 (5 bases). V lost 5 bases to trimming and J lost 4 bases, with 17 bases between them. The CDR3 runs 15 residues. The germline CDR1 and CDR2 sequences are SGHTA and FQGNSA. The CDR3 nucleotides are TGTGCCAGCAGCCTCGGCAGGGCTAGGAGCACTGAAGCTTTCTTT. It is translated as CASSLGRARSTEAFF.

The chain combines TRBV4-3 with TRBJ2-6; D assignment may be TRBD1 or TRBD2 (6 bases each). The CDR3 consists of 19 residues. Trimming took off 1 base at V and 7 bases at J, with 23 bases between the two ends. Germline V gene sequence: CDR1 LGHNA, CDR2 YSLEER. The CDR3 region has the DNA TGCGCCAGCAGCCAAGTCGCTGGGGGGCGGGGTGTAGGCGCCAACGTCCTGACTTTC. Its protein is CASSQVAGGRGVGANVLTF.

This clonotype was observed many times. One end of the junction fails to match germline, which may point to a read error. The V call is TRBV18, the J call TRBJ1-1; maybe TRBD1 (6 bases). Germline CDR1 and CDR2: KGHSH and LQKENI. The CDR3 extends over 15 amino acids. The CDR3 here is CASSPRGGRYTEAFF. CDR3 nucleotides: TGTGCCAGCTCTCCACGGGGGGGCCGTTACACTGAAGCTTTCTTT.

At least ten counts were recorded for this clonotype. The V and J genes are TRBV5-1 and TRBJ2-1; 10 bases are a match to TRBD2. V lost 7 bases, J lost 2 bases, and 9 bases stayed unmatched. Per the germline V gene, CDR1 is SGHRS and CDR2 is YFSETQ. This CDR3 is 16 amino acids long. In DNA form, the CDR3 reads TGCGCCAGCGCAAAGCTAGCGGGAGAGGCCTACAATGAGCAGTTCTTC. It is translated as CASAKLAGEAYNEQFF.

The J gene is TRBJ2-7, the V gene TRBV24-1, with D possibly TRBD1 on 6 matching bases. This CDR3 region has 15 residues. The germline CDR1 and CDR2 sequences are KGHDR and SFDVKD. V lost 4 bases and J 5 bases, leaving 17 bases between the germline ends. CDR3 bases: TGTGCCACCAGTGACCCCACAGGGTACGGCGACGAGCAGTACTTC. Translation: CATSDPTGYGDEQYF.

In its sample, this clonotype was seen a few times. The chain joins TRBV19 to TRBJ1-2, with 7 nucleotides matching TRBD1. Germline lookup yields CDR1 LNHDA and CDR2 SQIVND (reference sequence). This CDR3 comprises 16 residues. With 2 bases clipped from V and 4 bases from J, the junction kept 10 bases outside the gene matches. The CDR3 DNA reads TGTGCCAGTAGTATACTACCCGGACAGGAACGCTATGGCTACACCTTC. Its translation is CASSILPGQERYGYTF.

The table lists this clonotype with a few counts. V and J are TRBV20-1 and TRBJ1-2, with D perhaps TRBD1 (5 bases). The V gene's germline CDR1 is DFQATT and CDR2 SNEGSKA (reference sequence). Trimming took off 0 bases at V and 4 bases at J, with 12 bases between the two ends. CDR3 length: 14 residues. CDR3 in DNA: TGCAGTGCTAGAGATGGGGCAGGGAGCTATGGCTACACCTTC. Translated, it gives CSARDGAGSYGYTF.

Points on this clonotype: This may be a read error: a much more frequent sequence differs by one nucleotide. The genes are TRBV29-1 and TRBJ2-3; either TRBD1 or TRBD2 may fit D (5 bases each). CDR1 and CDR2 (germline): SQVTM, ANQGSEA. The CDR3 contains 18 residues. Trimming removed 3 bases from V and 0 bases from J, with 22 bases in between. The CDR3 loop is CSVDSNRDEQISTDTQYF. The CDR3 DNA follows: TGCAGCGTTGATAGCAACCGGGACGAGCAAATTAGCACAGATACGCAGTATTTT.

This clonotype has a count of ten or more. CDR3 coding DNA: TGCAGTGCCAAAACCCTCTCTAGCGACCCTAGCACAGATACGCAGTATTTT. Translated: CSAKTLSSDPSTDTQYF. The genes are TRBV20-1 and TRBJ2-3, with D possibly matching TRBD2 (6 bases). The CDR3 is 17 amino acids. Per the germline V gene, CDR1 is DFQATT and CDR2 is SNEGSKA (reference sequence). V shed 6 bases and J shed 0 bases, with 22 bases lying between them.

The CDR3 is CASSWLTGANYGYTF. The CDR3 DNA sequence: TGTGCCAGCAGTTGGTTGACAGGAGCTAACTATGGCTACACCTTC. The chain joins TRBV6-2 or TRBV6-3 to TRBJ1-2; weak D call: TRBD1 (6 bases). The V and J ends lost 4 bases and 0 bases respectively, with 12 bases between them. The germline V gene encodes CDR1 MNHEY and CDR2 SVGEGT. This CDR3 comprises 15 residues.

This clonotype was seen ten or more times. The CDR3 DNA reads TGTGCCAGCAGTTTGGGGACAGCAGCCCACTATGGCTACACCTTC. Translated, it gives CASSLGTAAHYGYTF. This sequence joins TRBV12-3 or TRBV12-4 and TRBJ1-2; 7 bases match TRBD1. The CDR3 has 15 residues. V gave up 3 bases and J gave up 3 bases; unmatched junction bases: 7.

This clonotype was detected only a few times. This sequence joins TRBV5-4 and TRBJ2-1; 9 bases are a match to TRBD1. CDR1 is SGHNT, CDR2 YYREEE, per germline (reference sequence). This CDR3 has 16 residues. Trimming took 0 bases from V and 8 from J; bases not matched to a gene: 9. CDR3 amino acids: CASSLGGQGFLDEQFF. The DNA of the CDR3 is TGTGCCAGCAGCTTGGGTGGACAGGGGTTTTTGGATGAGCAGTTCTTC.